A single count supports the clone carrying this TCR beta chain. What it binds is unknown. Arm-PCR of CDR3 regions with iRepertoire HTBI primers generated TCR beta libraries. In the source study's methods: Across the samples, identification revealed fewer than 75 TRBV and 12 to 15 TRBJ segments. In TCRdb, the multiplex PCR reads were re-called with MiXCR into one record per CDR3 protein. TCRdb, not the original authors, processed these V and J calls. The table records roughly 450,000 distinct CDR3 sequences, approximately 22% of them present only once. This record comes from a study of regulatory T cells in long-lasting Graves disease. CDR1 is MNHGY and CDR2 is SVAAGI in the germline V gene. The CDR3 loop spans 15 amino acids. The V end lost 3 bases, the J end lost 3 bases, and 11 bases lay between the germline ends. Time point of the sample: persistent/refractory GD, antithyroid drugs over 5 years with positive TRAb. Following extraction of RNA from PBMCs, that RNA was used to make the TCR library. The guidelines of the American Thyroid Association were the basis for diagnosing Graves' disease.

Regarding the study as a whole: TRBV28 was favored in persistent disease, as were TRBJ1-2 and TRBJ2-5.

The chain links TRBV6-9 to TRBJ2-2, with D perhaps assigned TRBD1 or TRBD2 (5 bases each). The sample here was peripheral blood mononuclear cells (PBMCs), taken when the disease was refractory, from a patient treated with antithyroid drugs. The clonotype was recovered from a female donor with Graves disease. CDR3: CASSYIGADTGELFF. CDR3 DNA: TGTGCCAGCAGTTACATCGGGGCGGACACCGGGGAGCTGTTTTTT.